The 22 T cell receptor beta chains below come from one sample, sequenced in a study of cytomegalovirus exposure and HLA in healthy donors. The PCR had 60 Vbeta and 13 Jbeta primers. Assay: immunoSEQ multiplex PCR; the TCRdb copy retains only in-frame clones and omits some. The sample has 200,000 to 250,000 clones, approximately 82% seen once. The material sequenced was PBMCs. The receptors were sampled from a woman aged 40 to 49 in good health and CMV-seronegative.

A few counts support this clone. This sequence joins TRBV10-3 and TRBJ2-1; D is uncertain. Trimming stripped 6 bases from V and 4 bases from J, with 4 bases between. The CDR3 covers 11 residues. Per the germline V gene, CDR1 is ENHRY and CDR2 is SYGVKD. CDR3 sequence: CAISGYNEQFF. The CDR3 DNA reads TGTGCCATCAGCGGGTACAATGAGCAGTTCTTC.

The chain is built from TRBV6-1 and TRBJ1-5, with D unresolved. This CDR3 has 16 residues. Germline CDR1 and CDR2: MNHNS and SASEGT. Trimming took off 1 base at V and 4 bases at J, with 14 bases between the two ends. CDR3 nucleotide sequence: TGTGCCAGCAGTGAAGTTTTGAGGAACGGAAATCAGCCCCAGCATTTT. Protein sequence: CASSEVLRNGNQPQHF.

V is TRBV18 and J is TRBJ2-2; 8 bases are shared with TRBD1. With 6 bases clipped from V and 5 bases from J, the junction kept 8 bases outside the gene matches. The CDR3 spans 15 residues. Germline assignment: CDR1 KGHSH and CDR2 LQKENI. CDR3 amino acids: CASSPLGTGTGELFF. The CDR3 nucleotides are TGTGCCAGCTCCCCCCTTGGGACAGGAACCGGGGAGCTGTTTTTT.

This clone was counted between two and nine times. The gene calls are TRBV7-3 and TRBJ1-2; 9 bases line up with TRBD1. Losses at the gene ends were 1 base for V and 6 bases for J; bases not matched to a gene: 21. Germline CDR1 and CDR2: SGHTA and FQGTGA. This CDR3 spans 20 amino acids. DNA of the CDR3: TGTGCCAGCAGCTTAAGTCTATTTCGTGGACAGGGGACTTACAGGAATGGCTACACCTTC. This translates into CASSLSLFRGQGTYRNGYTF.

The chain links TRBV7-2 to TRBJ2-2, with 11 nucleotides matching TRBD2. Losses at the gene ends were 3 bases for V and 0 bases for J; bases not matched to a gene: 3. Germline assignment: CDR1 SGHTA and CDR2 FQGNSA. The CDR3 runs 17 residues. The CDR3 coding sequence is TGTGCCAGCAGCTTTGGTAGCGGGGGGGCGAACACCGGGGAGCTGTTTTTT. Amino acid sequence: CASSFGSGGANTGELFF. Full variable domain (rest looked up from reference TRBV7-2 and TRBJ2-2): GAGVSQSPSNKVTEKGKDVELRCDPISGHTALYWYRQSLGQGLEFLIYFQGNSAPDKSGLPSDRFSAERTGGSVSTLTIQRTQQEDSAVYLCASSFGSGGANTGELFFGEGSRLTVL.

The chain links TRBV5-6 to TRBJ1-2, with D perhaps matching TRBD1 (6 bases). Germline-derived CDR1 and CDR2 are SGHDT and YYEEEE. The CDR3 runs to 14 residues. V was pared by 0 bases and J by 6 bases, with 12 bases between. DNA for the CDR3: TGTGCCAGCAGCTTGGAAGGGGGTTGGGATGGCTACACCTTC. Its translation: CASSLEGGWDGYTF.

The chain has TRBV30 and TRBJ2-1; no definite D call. This CDR3 region has 15 residues. The germline CDR1 and CDR2 sequences are GTSNPN and SVGIG (reference sequence). Trimming took 2 bases from V and 0 from J, leaving 11 bases between them. DNA for the CDR3: TGTGCCTGGAGTCCGACCCGGAGCTCCTACAATGAGCAGTTCTTC. Protein product: CAWSPTRSSYNEQFF.

This clone came up once. CDR3 sequence reads: CAWNDGDTEAFF. The CDR3 DNA sequence: TGTGCCTGGAACGACGGGGACACTGAAGCTTTCTTT. This sequence joins TRBV30 and TRBJ1-1; D gene uncertain. CDR3 length: 12 residues. Trimming left V 4 bases short and J 3 bases short, with 9 bases between. CDR1 and CDR2 (germline): GTSNPN, SVGIG (reference sequence). Full variable domain (outside the CDR3, taken from reference TRBV30 and TRBJ1-1): SQTIHQWPATLVQPVGSPLSLECTVEGTSNPNLYWYRQAAGRGLQLLFYSVGIGQISSEVPQNLSASRPQDRQFILSSKKLLLSDSGFYLCAWNDGDTEAFFGQGTRLTVV.

The V and J genes are TRBV28 and TRBJ1-2, with a tentative D call TRBD1 (5 bases). Trimming stripped 4 bases from V and 7 bases from J, with 22 bases between. There are 16 residues in the CDR3. Germline lookup yields CDR1 MDHEN and CDR2 SYDVKM. In nucleotides, the CDR3 is TGTGCCAGCAGTTCGGGCGTGGGGGGGAGAGTTGGTGGCTACACCTTC. Residues: CASSSGVGGRVGGYTF.

V gene TRBV6-5 combines with J gene TRBJ1-1, with D unresolved. V was shortened by 5 bases and J by 0 bases, with 7 bases between the two germline ends. Per the germline V gene, CDR1 is MNHEY and CDR2 is SVGAGI. The length of the CDR3 is 13 residues. The chain's CDR3 is CASSPTVNTEAFF. The CDR3, as DNA: TGTGCCAGCAGTCCGACTGTGAACACTGAAGCTTTCTTT.

The chain has TRBV7-9 and TRBJ1-4; D call uncertain. Germline CDR1 SEHNR, CDR2 FQNEAQ (reference sequence). With 0 bases removed from V and 6 bases from J, the gap between germline ends came to 5 bases. CDR3 length equals 13 residues. The CDR3 loop reads CASSLAEYEKLFF. DNA for the CDR3: TGTGCCAGCAGCTTAGCGGAGTATGAAAAACTGTTTTTT.

The rearrangement joins TRBV13 to TRBJ2-7, with 7 nucleotides matching TRBD1. The germline CDR1 and CDR2 sequences are PRHDT and FYEKMQ (reference sequence). After removal of 6 bases from V and 0 bases from J, the junction contained 11 bases not matched to a gene. This CDR3 comprises 16 residues. The CDR3 protein is CASSSTGADSSYEQYF. CDR3 bases: TGTGCCAGCAGTTCTACAGGGGCCGATAGCTCCTACGAGCAGTACTTC.

This rearrangement joins TRBV27 to TRBJ1-3; 7 nucleotides line up with TRBD1. The length of the CDR3 is 15 residues. Germline CDR1 MNHEY, CDR2 SMNVEV (reference sequence). J lost 0 bases, V lost 8 bases, and 7 bases had no gene match. CDR3 nucleotide sequence: TGTGCCAGCGCCCCGACAGGGATCTCTGGAAACACCATATATTTT. It codes for CASAPTGISGNTIYF.

This clone was seen more than once but under ten times. The chain carries TRBV6-1 and TRBJ1-5; no clear D. This CDR3 has 12 amino acids. With 3 bases removed from V and 3 bases from J, the gap between germline ends came to 3 bases. Per the germline V gene, CDR1 is MNHNS and CDR2 is SASEGT. Here the CDR3 DNA reads TGTGCCAGCAGTGAGGCCAATCAGCCCCAGCATTTT. Its protein is CASSEANQPQHF.

Details on this clone: At one end, the junction sequence differs from germline, possibly due to a read error. The J gene is TRBJ1-1, the V gene TRBV6-5; maybe TRBD1 (6 bases). The CDR3 covers 15 residues. In germline, CDR1 is MNHEY, CDR2 SVGAGI. The CDR3 DNA is TGTGCCGGCAGTTACCCGGGACACCCGAACACTGAAGCTTTCTTT. This codes for CAGSYPGHPNTEAFF.

The J gene is TRBJ2-3, the V gene TRBV5-4; D uncertain. This CDR3 spans 11 amino acids. V gave up 6 bases and J gave up 4 bases, with 6 bases separating them. Germline values: CDR1 SGHNT, CDR2 YYREEE (reference sequence). The CDR3 coding sequence is TGTGCCAGCAAGCAATCAGATACGCAGTATTTT. Translated: CASKQSDTQYF.

The V and J genes are TRBV7-2 and TRBJ2-6, with D tentatively TRBD1 (6 bases). V was pared by 7 bases and J by 0 bases, with 22 bases between. The CDR3 is 19 residues long. CDR1 and CDR2 from the germline V gene are SGHTA and FQGNSA. CDR3 sequence (DNA): TGTGCCAGCATGCTTAATCCCCGACAGGTCCTCTCTGGGGCCAACGTCCTGACTTTC. Translation gives CASMLNPRQVLSGANVLTF.

This sequence joins TRBV9 and TRBJ2-5; 7 bases line up with TRBD1. V trimming: 4 bases; J trimming: 5 bases; junction bases outside the gene matches: 8. From germline, CDR1 is SGDLS and CDR2 YYNGEE. There are 14 residues in the CDR3. The CDR3 nucleotides are TGTGCCAGCAGCTGGAGACAGGGCGGGGAGACCCAGTACTTC. Amino acids: CASSWRQGGETQYF. Based on the CDR3 plus reference TRBV9 and TRBJ2-5, the full variable domain is DSGVTQTPKHLITATGQRVTLRCSPRSGDLSVYWYQQSLDQGLQFLIQYYNGEERAKGNILERFSAQQFPDLHSELNLSSLELGDSALYFCASSWRQGGETQYFGPGTRLLVL.

The rearrangement joins TRBV7-2 to TRBJ2-7; 11 nucleotides match TRBD2. This CDR3 comprises 16 residues. The trim removed 1 base at V and 4 bases at J, leaving 6 bases unmatched. Germline-derived CDR1 and CDR2 are SGHTA and FQGNSA. CDR3 coding DNA: TGTGCCAGCAGCTTAGGACAGACTAGCGGGGCTTACGAGCAGTACTTC. This sequence encodes CASSLGQTSGAYEQYF.

The chain employs TRBV19 and TRBJ2-3, with 16 bases that match TRBD2. CDR3 length equals 19 residues. Germline-derived CDR1 and CDR2 are LNHDA and SQIVND (reference sequence). After removal of 5 bases from V and 0 bases from J, the junction contained 8 bases not matched to a gene. The CDR3 bases are TGTGCCAGTAGTTCGGGACTAGCGGGGGGGATCATTAGCACAGATACGCAGTATTTT. Translation: CASSSGLAGGIISTDTQYF.

The gene calls are TRBV2 and TRBJ1-2; D gene uncertain. Germline CDR1 is SNHLY and CDR2 is FYNNEI. CDR3 size: 11 residues. The germline V and J ends were trimmed by 7 bases and 4 bases, with 7 bases remaining between them. The CDR3: CASNGVYGYTF. DNA for the CDR3: TGTGCCAGCAACGGAGTCTATGGCTACACCTTC.

This chain joins TRBV6-1 and TRBJ1-3; D is ambiguous. V was cut by 1 base and J by 0 bases, with 7 bases left in between. Germline CDR1 reads MNHNS; CDR2 reads SASEGT. The CDR3 runs 15 residues. CDR3 sequence: CASSEDSHSGNTIYF. In DNA form, the CDR3 reads TGTGCCAGCAGTGAAGACAGCCACTCTGGAAACACCATATATTTT.